Each of the 10 T cell receptor beta chains below was sequenced from the same sample in a study of regulatory T cells in long-lasting Graves disease. CDR3 regions were amplified by Arm-PCR using iRepertoire HTBI primers to build TCR beta libraries. TCRdb used MiXCR to reprocess the multiplex PCR reads, holding one entry per CDR3 protein. This sample has about 460,000 distinct CDR3 sequences, with less than 15% found just once. Time point indicated: newly diagnosed GD, antithyroid drugs for less than 3 months. RNA isolated from PBMCs was used to make the TCR library. These data also formed part of another study, on T cells in Graves' hyperthyroidism and ophthalmopathy.

Sequenced material: peripheral blood mononuclear cells (PBMCs), taken at new diagnosis, from a patient treated with antithyroid drugs. The receptor source for this set is a woman in her forties or fifties with Graves disease.

The chain combines TRBV10-3 with TRBJ2-7; D is unclear. Matching the DNA end better, TRBJ2-1 makes the J call doubtful. CDR1 is ENHRY and CDR2 is SYGVKD in the germline V gene. The CDR3 has 12 residues. CDR3 protein: CAISNGADEQFF. DNA of the CDR3: TGTGCCATCAGTAATGGTGCCGATGAGCAGTTCTTC.

The chain links TRBV4-1 to TRBJ2-3, with 15 bases matching TRBD2. After removal of 0 bases from V and 14 bases from J, the junction contained 15 bases not matched to a gene. The CDR3 has 18 amino acids. Germline CDR1 MGHRA, CDR2 YSYEKL. The CDR3 protein is CASSQDSLYAGLAGGSYF. The CDR3 DNA is TGCGCCAGCAGCCAAGATTCCCTCTACGCCGGACTAGCGGGAGGGTCGTATTTT.

This clonotype was detected a few times. The rearrangement joins TRBV3-1 to TRBJ2-4; D may match TRBD1 or TRBD2 (5 bases each). The ends were cut back, 0 bases at V and 7 bases at J, with 13 bases in the middle. The CDR3 is 15 residues long. Germline assignment: CDR1 LGHDT and CDR2 YNNKEL (reference sequence). Here the CDR3 reads CASSQDPGPRNIQYF. The CDR3, as DNA: TGTGCCAGCAGCCAAGATCCGGGACCGAGGAACATTCAGTACTTC.

This clonotype was detected many times. The gene calls are TRBV2 and TRBJ2-5; 9 positions agree with TRBD2. Germline V gives CDR1 SNHLY, CDR2 FYNNEI. This CDR3 has 14 amino acids. The J segment lost 1 base and the V segment lost 7 bases, leaving 4 bases of the junction unmatched. As DNA, the CDR3 is TGTGCCAGCATTACTAGCGGGTTCCAAGAGACCCAGTACTTC. It yields the protein CASITSGFQETQYF.

This clonotype was seen at least ten times. The chain couples TRBV28 to TRBJ2-7; 13 bases agree with TRBD2. Trimming cost V 3 bases and J 4 bases; bases outside gene matches: 12. Germline CDR1 is MDHEN and CDR2 is SYDVKM. This CDR3 spans 18 amino acids. The CDR3 bases are TGTGCCAGCAGTTTGGGACACGGGACTAGCGGGACCCAATACGAGCAGTACTTC. Its protein product is CASSLGHGTSGTQYEQYF. Variable domain in full (rest from reference TRBV28 and TRBJ2-7): DVKVTQSSRYLVKRTGEKVFLECVQDMDHENMFWYRQDPGLGLRLIYFSYDVKMKEKGDIPEGYSVSREKKERFSLILESASTNQTSMYLCASSLGHGTSGTQYEQYFGPGTRLTVT.

This clonotype was observed at least ten times. The chain is built from TRBV12-3 or TRBV12-4 and TRBJ1-2; possibly TRBD1 for D (6 bases). CDR3 size: 10 residues. The V end was cut by 9 bases, the J end by 11 bases, with 13 bases between. In DNA, the CDR3 is TGTGCCAGTGCCGGGGGCGAATACACCTTC. It codes for CASAGGEYTF.

Ten or more counts support this clonotype. This rearrangement joins TRBV7-9 to TRBJ2-7, with D perhaps TRBD1 (5 bases). V lost 5 bases and J 0 bases, leaving 8 bases between the germline ends. CDR3 length equals 13 residues. Germline V gene data show CDR1 as SEHNR and CDR2 as FQNEAQ (reference sequence). CDR3 DNA sequence: TGTGCCAGCAGCCCAGGGTACTCCTACGAGCAGTACTTC. Its protein product is CASSPGYSYEQYF.

This clonotype showed up just a few times. It may be a read error: a sequence one base away is much more abundant. The chain carries TRBV28 and TRBJ2-7; 8 bases match TRBD1. CDR3 length: 16 amino acids. Trimming took 2 bases from V and 5 from J; bases not matched to a gene: 11. The germline V gene encodes CDR1 MDHEN and CDR2 SYDVKM. The CDR3 reads CASSLVLGQEGHEQYF. Here the CDR3 DNA reads TGTGCCAGCAGTTTAGTCTTGGGACAGGAGGGACACGAGCAGTACTTC.

The chain employs TRBV30 and TRBJ2-2; a possible D gene is TRBD1 (5 bases). The germline V and J ends were trimmed by 4 bases and 9 bases, with 21 bases remaining between them. Germline CDR1 GTSNPN, CDR2 SVGIG (reference sequence). The CDR3 is 15 residues long. CDR3 bases: TGTGCCTGGAACACTCCCTCCAGGGCCAGGTGGGAGCTGTTTTTT. This gives the protein CAWNTPSRARWELFF.

This clonotype has a count of ten or more. The chain joins TRBV11-3 to TRBJ2-1; D assignment may be TRBD1 or TRBD2 (5 bases each). Looked up from germline, CDR1 is SGHNT and CDR2 is YENEEA. The CDR3 has 15 amino acids. The V end lost 5 bases, the J end lost 8 bases, and 19 bases lay between the germline ends. The CDR3 here is CASSPGTPRSYEQFF. CDR3 DNA: TGTGCCAGCAGCCCCGGGACCCCCCGGTCATATGAGCAGTTCTTC.